The clone carrying this TCR beta chain appeared many times. The antigen is undetermined. These data are taken from a study of T cell repertoires in cytomegalovirus infection. Each CDR3 protein is one row after TCRdb ran MiXCR on the reads. The sample carries under 200,000 distinct CDR3 sequences, about a tenth recorded once. CDR3 length: 14 amino acids. Germline lookup yields CDR1 MNHEY and CDR2 SMNVEV (reference sequence). Between the trimmed V and J ends, which lost 3 bases and 0 bases, there was a span of 7 bases. Findings of the study overall: Summed frequency of public TCR beta families distinguished CMV carriers with the relevant HLA. CMV-specific TCR beta clonotypes restricted by HLA-C were the ones dominating the ex vivo response.

The genes are TRBV27 and TRBJ2-3; D not certain. The sequence came from a human donor in good health (CMV status not recorded). Some clones in this sample may be carry-over from other donors' samples. Sequenced sample: PBMCs. The CDR3 nucleotides read TGTGCCAGCAGTTTTTGGATTAGCACAGATACGCAGTATTTT. It is translated as CASSFWISTDTQYF.